Presented here are 26 T cell receptor beta chains from one specimen sequenced in a study of blood T cell repertoires in COVID-19. This table comes from immunoSEQ multiplex PCR, and its TCRdb copy is limited to in-frame clones, with some not included. Among about 200,000 clones, less than 90% were seen once, and the ten largest hold around 19%. The sample comprised peripheral blood. The receptors were sampled from a human donor in a cohort sampled during active COVID-19.

The chain joins TRBV11-2 to TRBJ1-1; 7 nucleotides line up with TRBD1. Germline-derived CDR1 and CDR2 are SGHAT and FQNNGV. Trimming took 5 bases from V and 1 from J; bases not matched to a gene: 7. The CDR3 is 15 amino acids. As DNA, the CDR3 is TGTGCCAGCAGCCGTCCCCGGGACAGGAACACTGAAGCTTTCTTT. Translated, it gives CASSRPRDRNTEAFF.

The chain employs TRBV28 and TRBJ2-7, with a tentative D call TRBD1 (6 bases). In germline, CDR1 is MDHEN, CDR2 SYDVKM. V was cut by 7 bases and J by 0 bases, with 19 bases left in between. The CDR3 runs 16 residues. This CDR3 is CASTSPGVIGSYEQYF. The DNA of the CDR3 is TGTGCCAGCACCTCCCCAGGGGTAATCGGCTCCTACGAGCAGTACTTC.

The rearrangement links TRBV3-1 (or the pseudogene TRBV3-2) to TRBJ1-6; 9 bases map to TRBD1. This CDR3 has 15 residues. In germline, CDR1 is LGHDT, CDR2 YNNKEL (reference sequence). V gave up 4 bases and J gave up 8 bases; unmatched junction bases: 6. The CDR3, as DNA: TGTGCCAGCAGCCTCCGCGGGACAGGGTATTCACCCCTCCACTTT. It encodes CASSLRGTGYSPLHF.

V is TRBV5-5 and J is TRBJ2-5; TRBD2 matches 8 bases. Germline loops: CDR1 SGHKS, CDR2 YYEKEE (reference sequence). V lost 0 bases to trimming and J lost 4 bases; unmatched junction nucleotides: 5. CDR3 length: 15 amino acids. CDR3 in amino acids: CASSLGGAGVETQYF. In nucleotides, the CDR3 is TGTGCCAGCAGCTTGGGTGGAGCGGGGGTAGAGACCCAGTACTTC.

The chain recombines TRBV19 with TRBJ2-2, with D maybe TRBD1 (6 bases). This CDR3 is built from 15 residues. V lost 7 bases to trimming and J lost 4 bases, with 16 bases between them. From germline, CDR1 is LNHDA and CDR2 SQIVND (reference sequence). The CDR3 region is CASKGTGRSTGELFF. The CDR3 region has the DNA TGTGCCAGTAAGGGTACAGGGCGGAGCACCGGGGAGCTGTTTTTT.

This chain links TRBV5-1 with TRBJ1-1; D possibly corresponds to TRBD1 (5 bases). CDR1 SGHRS and CDR2 YFSETQ come from the germline V gene. With 4 bases removed from V and 0 bases from J, the gap between germline ends came to 19 bases. This CDR3 comprises 17 residues. The CDR3 DNA is TGCGCCAGCAGCACCGGACCCCCGACAGTCATGAACACTGAAGCTTTCTTT. As protein: CASSTGPPTVMNTEAFF.

The J gene is TRBJ2-2, the V gene TRBV30; 9 bases map to TRBD1. Trimming at V came to 1 base and at J to 6 bases, leaving 12 bases not matched to a gene. The CDR3 has 17 residues. Per germline, CDR1 GTSNPN and CDR2 SVGIG (reference sequence). The CDR3 DNA sequence: TGTGCCTGGAGTGACAAAACCGGGACAGGGATTTCCGGGGAGCTGTTTTTT. The encoded protein is CAWSDKTGTGISGELFF.

CDR3: CASSETSGNTDTQYF. CDR3 nucleotide sequence: TGTGCCAGCAGCGAAACTAGCGGGAACACAGATACGCAGTATTTT. The chain is built from TRBV9 and TRBJ2-3; 10 bases line up with TRBD2. V shed 3 bases, J shed 2 bases, and the junction held 3 bases outside the gene matches. The CDR3 covers 15 residues. Germline V gives CDR1 SGDLS, CDR2 YYNGEE.

This clone was seen a single time. This chain uses TRBV5-1 with TRBJ1-1; the D is unclear. Germline CDR1 reads SGHRS; CDR2 reads YFSETQ. Trimming left V 0 bases short and J 10 bases short, with 10 bases between. The CDR3 has 12 residues. The CDR3 DNA reads TGCGCCAGCAGCTTGGGAGGGCATGGAGCTTTCTTT. Its translation is CASSLGGHGAFF.

This clone has just one count. The J gene is TRBJ2-2, the V gene TRBV27, with 7 bases fitting TRBD2. Trimming at V came to 10 bases and at J to 4 bases, leaving 9 bases not matched to a gene. The CDR3 is 14 amino acids. Germline V lookup: CDR1 MNHEY, CDR2 SMNVEV (reference sequence). As DNA, the CDR3 is TGTGCCACGGTTGGGAGGGAGGGCACCGGGGAGCTGTTTTTT. Translated, it gives CATVGREGTGELFF.

This chain links TRBV5-4 with TRBJ1-2; weak D call: TRBD1 (6 bases). The germline gives CDR1 SGHNT, CDR2 YYREEE (reference sequence). This CDR3 has 12 residues. Trimming pared 4 bases from V and 7 bases from J, leaving 11 bases between. This CDR3 reads CASSVQGSGYTF. The CDR3 DNA reads TGTGCCAGCAGCGTACAGGGCTCTGGCTACACCTTC. Full variable domain (remainder filled in from reference TRBV5-4 and TRBJ1-2): ETGVTQSPTHLIKTRGQQVTLRCSSQSGHNTVSWYQQALGQGPQFIFQYYREEENGRGNFPPRFSGLQFPNYSSELNVNALELDDSALYLCASSVQGSGYTFGSGTRLTVV.

V is TRBV7-9 and J is TRBJ2-3; 9 bases map to TRBD2. There are 16 residues in the CDR3. Trimming cost V 4 bases and J 2 bases; bases outside gene matches: 7. Germline CDR1 reads SEHNR; CDR2 reads FQNEAQ (reference sequence). The CDR3 sequence is CASSSHSGGNTDTQYF. The CDR3 coding sequence is TGTGCCAGCAGCTCACATAGCGGGGGAAACACAGATACGCAGTATTTT.

The gene calls are TRBV20-1 and TRBJ1-6; D unresolved. Germline V gene lookup returns CDR1 DFQATT and CDR2 SNEGSKA (reference sequence). The CDR3 has 13 residues. Trimming pared 3 bases from V and 7 bases from J, leaving 10 bases between. The DNA of the CDR3 is TGCAGTGCTAGTGAGGGAGGGAATTCACCCCTCCACTTT. Its protein is CSASEGGNSPLHF.

The V and J genes are TRBV5-5 and TRBJ2-7; no clear D. The V and J ends lost 0 bases and 0 bases respectively, with 7 bases between them. This CDR3 is 14 amino acids long. From germline, CDR1 is SGHKS and CDR2 YYEKEE (reference sequence). The CDR3 protein is CASSLAGGSYEQYV. The CDR3 nucleotides are TGTGCCAGCAGCTTGGCCGGTGGCTCCTACGAGCAGTACGTC.

This clone occurred a few times. The DNA of the CDR3 is TGTGCCACTGGGGAAGTTGGGGCCCGAGAGACCCAGTACTTC. It codes for CATGEVGARETQYF. This chain uses TRBV19 with TRBJ2-5, with a weak D call TRBD1 (5 bases). Trimming shortened V by 10 bases and J by 4 bases, and 19 bases separated the two germline ends. The CDR3 covers 14 residues. The V gene's germline CDR1 is LNHDA and CDR2 SQIVND (reference sequence).

The chain recombines TRBV28 with TRBJ2-5, with D maybe TRBD1 (5 bases). The germline gives CDR1 MDHEN, CDR2 SYDVKM. The V end was cut by 0 bases, the J end by 0 bases, with 8 bases between. The CDR3 extends over 15 amino acids. The CDR3 protein is CASSLWGQDQETQYF. The CDR3 nucleotides read TGTGCCAGCAGTTTATGGGGGCAAGACCAAGAGACCCAGTACTTC.

The V call is TRBV7-3, the J call TRBJ1-1; 10 positions agree with TRBD1. Per germline, CDR1 SGHTA and CDR2 FQGTGA. With V trimmed by 5 bases and J by 0 bases, 6 bases remained unmatched. The CDR3 consists of 16 residues. CDR3 in DNA: TGTGCCAGCAGCCCGGGACAGGGGCTCATGAACACTGAAGCTTTCTTT. Encoded protein: CASSPGQGLMNTEAFF.

The rearrangement joins TRBV28 to TRBJ2-7, with TRBD1 matching 7 bases. Germline CDR1 reads MDHEN; CDR2 reads SYDVKM. This CDR3 has 17 amino acids. The J segment lost 1 base and the V segment lost 5 bases, leaving 14 bases of the junction unmatched. The CDR3 DNA sequence: TGTGCCAGCAGTCCCCACAGGGGAAGCTTGATTTCCTACGAGCAGTACTTC. Translated, it gives CASSPHRGSLISYEQYF.

The chain recombines TRBV27 with TRBJ2-3; D call uncertain. Germline V CDR1 and CDR2: MNHEY, SMNVEV (reference sequence). The CDR3 loop spans 14 amino acids. With 5 bases removed from V and 3 bases from J, the gap between germline ends came to 12 bases. For the CDR3, the DNA is TGTGCCAGCAGTCGAATTACCGGGACAGATACGCAGTATTTT. Protein product: CASSRITGTDTQYF.

V and J are TRBV12-3 or TRBV12-4 and TRBJ1-1; the D gene is possibly TRBD1 (5 bases). The CDR3 totals 11 residues. Trimming took off 10 bases at V and 11 bases at J, with 17 bases between the two ends. In nucleotides, the CDR3 is TGTGCCATAACAGACAGAATGGCGGCTTTCTTT. Translation gives CAITDRMAAFF.

The rearrangement links TRBV28 to TRBJ2-1; D is ambiguous. Deletions cut 2 bases from V and 5 bases from J, with 13 bases between. CDR1 is MDHEN and CDR2 is SYDVKM in the germline V gene. This CDR3 region has 15 residues. The CDR3 loop reads CASSLISTDNNEQFF. The CDR3 coding sequence is TGTGCCAGCAGTTTAATCAGTACCGACAACAATGAGCAGTTCTTC.

The rearrangement uses TRBV18 and TRBJ1-5, with a weak D call TRBD1 (6 bases). This CDR3 is 15 amino acids long. The ends were cut back, 3 bases at V and 4 bases at J, with 13 bases in the middle. The germline V gene encodes CDR1 KGHSH and CDR2 LQKENI. Here the CDR3 DNA reads TGTGCCAGCTCACCGGGGCAGGGGTCGAATCAGCCCCAGCATTTT. Translation: CASSPGQGSNQPQHF.

CDR3 region: CASTRPGQGYEQFF. For the CDR3, the DNA is TGCGCCAGCACCCGCCCCGGACAGGGCTATGAGCAGTTCTTC. The V gene is TRBV5-1, the J gene TRBJ2-1; TRBD1 matches 8 bases. The germline gives CDR1 SGHRS, CDR2 YFSETQ. The CDR3 consists of 14 residues. Germline trimming cut 6 bases from V and 8 bases from J; bases unmatched to any gene: 10.

V usage is TRBV18 and J usage is TRBJ2-1; D is unclear. The germline V gene encodes CDR1 KGHSH and CDR2 LQKENI. This CDR3 has 15 residues. Trimming took 1 base from V and 1 from J, leaving 8 bases between them. This chain's CDR3 is CASSPLGKSYNEQFF. In DNA form, the CDR3 reads TGTGCCAGCTCACCACTTGGCAAGTCCTACAATGAGCAGTTCTTC.

The chain uses TRBV5-1 and TRBJ1-2; a weak D match, TRBD1 (6 bases). The CDR3 runs to 15 residues. The germline V gene has CDR1 SGHRS and CDR2 YFSETQ. Trimming stripped 0 bases from V and 5 bases from J, with 14 bases between. The CDR3 region is CASSLGGQELYGYTF. As DNA, the CDR3 is TGCGCCAGCAGCTTGGGGGGGCAGGAGCTTTATGGCTACACCTTC. The full variable domain, with the rest looked up from reference TRBV5-1 and TRBJ1-2, is KAGVTQTPRYLIKTRGQQVTLSCSPISGHRSVSWYQQTPGQGLQFLFEYFSETQRNKGNFPGRFSGRQFSNSRSEMNVSTLELGDSALYLCASSLGGQELYGYTFGSGTRLTVV.

The CDR3 DNA is TGTGCCACCGGACAGACAGGGGGGAGAGAGACCCAGTACTTC. Its translation: CATGQTGGRETQYF. The chain links TRBV15 to TRBJ2-5; TRBD1 agrees at 9 bases. V was pared by 8 bases and J by 4 bases, with 8 bases of the junction left unmatched. Germline values: CDR1 LNHNV, CDR2 YYDKDF (reference sequence). The CDR3 contains 14 residues.